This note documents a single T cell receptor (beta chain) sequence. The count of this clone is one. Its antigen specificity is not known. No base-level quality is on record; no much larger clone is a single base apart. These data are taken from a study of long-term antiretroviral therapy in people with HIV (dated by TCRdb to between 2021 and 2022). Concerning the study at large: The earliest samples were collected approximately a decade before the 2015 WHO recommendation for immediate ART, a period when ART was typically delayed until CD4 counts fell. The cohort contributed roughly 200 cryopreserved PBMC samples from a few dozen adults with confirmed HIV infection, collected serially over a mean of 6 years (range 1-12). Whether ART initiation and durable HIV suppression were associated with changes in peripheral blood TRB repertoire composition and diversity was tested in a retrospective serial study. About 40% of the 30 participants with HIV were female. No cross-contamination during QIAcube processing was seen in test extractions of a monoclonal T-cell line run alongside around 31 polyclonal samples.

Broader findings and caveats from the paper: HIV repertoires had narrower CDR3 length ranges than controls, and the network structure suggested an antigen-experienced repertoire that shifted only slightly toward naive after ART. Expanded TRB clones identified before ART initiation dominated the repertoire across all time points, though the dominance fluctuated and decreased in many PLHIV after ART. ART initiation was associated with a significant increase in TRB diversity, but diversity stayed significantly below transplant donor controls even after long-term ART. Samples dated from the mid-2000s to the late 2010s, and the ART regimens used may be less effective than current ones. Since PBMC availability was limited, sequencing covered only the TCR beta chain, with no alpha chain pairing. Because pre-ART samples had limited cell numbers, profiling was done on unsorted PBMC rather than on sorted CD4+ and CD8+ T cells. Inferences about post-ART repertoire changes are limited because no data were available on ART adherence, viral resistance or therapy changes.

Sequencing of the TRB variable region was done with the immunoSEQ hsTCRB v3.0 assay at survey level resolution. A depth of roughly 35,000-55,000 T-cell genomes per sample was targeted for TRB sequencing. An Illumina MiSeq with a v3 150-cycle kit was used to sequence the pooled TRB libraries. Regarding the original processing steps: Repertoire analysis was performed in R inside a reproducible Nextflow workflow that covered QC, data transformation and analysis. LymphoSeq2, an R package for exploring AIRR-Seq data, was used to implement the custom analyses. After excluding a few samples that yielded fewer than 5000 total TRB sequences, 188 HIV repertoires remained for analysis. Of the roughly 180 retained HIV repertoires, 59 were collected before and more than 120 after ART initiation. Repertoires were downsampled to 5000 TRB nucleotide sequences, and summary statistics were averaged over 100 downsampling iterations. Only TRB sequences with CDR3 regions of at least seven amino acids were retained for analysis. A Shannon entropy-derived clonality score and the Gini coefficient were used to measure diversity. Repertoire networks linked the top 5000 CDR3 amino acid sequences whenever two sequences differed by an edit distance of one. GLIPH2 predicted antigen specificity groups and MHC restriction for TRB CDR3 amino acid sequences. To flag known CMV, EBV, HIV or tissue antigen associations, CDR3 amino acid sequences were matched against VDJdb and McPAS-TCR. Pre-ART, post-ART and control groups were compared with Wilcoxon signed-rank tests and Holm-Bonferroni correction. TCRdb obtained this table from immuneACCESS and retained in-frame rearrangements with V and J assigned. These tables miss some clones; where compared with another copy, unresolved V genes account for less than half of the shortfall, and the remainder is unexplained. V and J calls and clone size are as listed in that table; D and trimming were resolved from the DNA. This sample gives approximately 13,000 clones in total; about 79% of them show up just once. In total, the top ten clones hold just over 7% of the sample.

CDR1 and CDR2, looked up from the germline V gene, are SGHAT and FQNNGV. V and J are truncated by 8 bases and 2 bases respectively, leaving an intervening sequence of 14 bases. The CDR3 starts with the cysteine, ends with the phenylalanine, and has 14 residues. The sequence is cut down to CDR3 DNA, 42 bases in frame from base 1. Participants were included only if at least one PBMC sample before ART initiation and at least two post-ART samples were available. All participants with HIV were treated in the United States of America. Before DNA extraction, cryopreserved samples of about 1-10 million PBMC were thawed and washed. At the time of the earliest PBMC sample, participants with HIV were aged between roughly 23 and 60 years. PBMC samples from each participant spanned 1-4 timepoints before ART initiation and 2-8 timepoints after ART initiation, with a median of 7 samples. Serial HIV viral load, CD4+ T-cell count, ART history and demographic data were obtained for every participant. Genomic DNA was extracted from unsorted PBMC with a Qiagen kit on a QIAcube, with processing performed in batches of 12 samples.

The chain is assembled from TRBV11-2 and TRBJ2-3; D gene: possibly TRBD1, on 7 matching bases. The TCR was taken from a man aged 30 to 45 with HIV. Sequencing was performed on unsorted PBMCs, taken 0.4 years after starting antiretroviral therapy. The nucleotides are TGTGCCAGCCTCAGCAGGGGGGACACAGATACGCAGTATTTT. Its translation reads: CASLSRGDTDTQYF.